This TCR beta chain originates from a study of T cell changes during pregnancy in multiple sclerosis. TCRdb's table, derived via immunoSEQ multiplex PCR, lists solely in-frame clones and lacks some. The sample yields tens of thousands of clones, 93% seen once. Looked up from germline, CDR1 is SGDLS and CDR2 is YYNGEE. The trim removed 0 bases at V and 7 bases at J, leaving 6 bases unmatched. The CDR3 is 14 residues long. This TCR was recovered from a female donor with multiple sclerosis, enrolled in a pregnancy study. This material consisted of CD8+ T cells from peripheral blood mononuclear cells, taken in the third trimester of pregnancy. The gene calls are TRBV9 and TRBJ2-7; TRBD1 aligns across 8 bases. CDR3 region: CASSVGQGAREQYF. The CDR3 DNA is TGTGCCAGCAGCGTAGGGCAGGGGGCGAGGGAGCAGTACTTC.